This entry describes one T cell receptor beta chain. Its cognate antigen is unknown. The data were obtained in a study of identical twins. Study-level findings and limits: Out-of-frame alpha sequences shared by twins were enriched for low generation probability. Reduced insertions were recorded for abundant cord blood beta clonotypes, with no such pattern in memory repertoires.

Germline V gives CDR1 LGHNT, CDR2 FRNRAP. Deletions cut 1 base from V and 6 bases from J, with 12 bases between. The CDR3 totals 15 residues. TCRdb recomputed calls from the 5' RACE reads with MiXCR, one row per CDR3 protein. Among under 250,000 distinct CDR3 sequences listed, roughly 12% were seen once. Every sampled donor was Caucasian and healthy. Separately, the same data were catalogued under a study of yellow fever vaccine responses in identical twins. That paper adds: After vaccination, twins' T cell response reportedly seemed partly convergent, partly personalized.

The receptor was derived from a woman aged 18 to 35 in good health. Sequenced material: memory (CD45RO+) T cells sorted from blood. This chain joins TRBV12-5 and TRBJ2-2; maybe TRBD2 (6 bases). The CDR3 nucleotides read TGTGCTAGTGGTTTGGACGGGAGCATGGCCGGGGAGCTGTTTTTT. It codes for CASGLDGSMAGELFF. The complete variable domain, with remaining parts taken from reference TRBV12-5 and TRBJ2-2, reads DARVTQTPRHKVTEMGQEVTMRCQPILGHNTVFWYRQTMMQGLELLAYFRNRAPLDDSGMPKDRFSAEMPDATLATLKIQPSEPRDSAVYFCASGLDGSMAGELFFGEGSRLTVL.